Sequencing of this TCR beta chain was carried out in a study of identical twins. TCRdb re-called the 5' RACE reads with MiXCR, one entry per CDR3 protein. The sample records hundreds of thousands of distinct CDR3 sequences, 9% to 15% being singletons. CDR3 length: 13 residues. The V and J ends lost 6 bases and 4 bases respectively, with 11 bases between them. This same sample was also taken into another study, of yellow fever vaccine responses in identical twins.

The source of this sequence is a woman between 18 and 30 years old in good health. This rearrangement joins TRBV12-3 or TRBV12-4 to TRBJ2-3, with D tentatively TRBD2 (6 bases). The sequenced material came from PBMCs. The CDR3 coding sequence is TGTGCCAGCAGATCTCCGGGGGCAGATACGCAGTATTTT. Its protein is CASRSPGADTQYF.